This paragraph reports one TCR beta chain. No antigen is known for it. The primer mix had 60 Vbeta and 13 Jbeta primers. Libraries were prepared by immunoSEQ multiplex PCR; TCRdb keeps only in-frame clonotypes and omits some of them. The sample has about 83,000 clones. This specimen belongs to a study of cytomegalovirus exposure and HLA in healthy donors. Study results and limitations: Later analysis suggested most CMV-associated TCR beta chains were HLA-restricted.

Between the trimmed V and J ends, which lost 1 base and 6 bases, there was a span of 10 bases. Germline V gives CDR1 SGHAT, CDR2 FQNNGV. The CDR3 loop spans 14 amino acids. The rearrangement uses TRBV11-2 and TRBJ1-5; tentatively, D is TRBD1 (5 bases). Input material: PBMCs. This sequence was found in a young man in good health and CMV-seropositive. In DNA form, the CDR3 reads TGTGCCAGCAGCTTAGCGCCGGACACTCAGCCCCAGCATTTT. Amino acid sequence: CASSLAPDTQPQHF.